This T cell receptor beta chain was documented in a study of cytomegalovirus exposure and HLA in healthy donors. General study points: A few CMV-associated chains were confirmed in vitro to be specific for CMV antigens. Investigators reported under 200 TCR beta chains as tied to cytomegalovirus. It was reported that the classifier diagnosed cytomegalovirus status with high specificity and sensitivity in both the original and validation cohorts.

Points on this clone: The antigen is undetermined.

The V gene lost 4 bases and the J gene lost 4 bases, with 14 bases spanning the gap. The CDR3 runs 14 residues. CDR1 is SGHTA and CDR2 is FQGNSA in the germline V gene. Sequencing was performed with immunoSEQ multiplex PCR; in TCRdb, only in-frame clones are kept and a portion is missing. Among 330,000 or so clones, about nine tenths were seen once, and the ten largest hold more than 0.8%. The sequenced material came from PBMCs. V and J are TRBV7-2 and TRBJ2-7; D is perhaps TRBD2 (5 bases). This sequence was found in a woman under 30 in good health and CMV-seronegative. CDR3 in DNA: TGTGCCAGCAGCTCCGGACTGGGTTATTACGAGCAGTACTTC. This encodes CASSSGLGYYEQYF.